Described below is a single T cell receptor beta chain sequence and its context. Its antigen is currently not known. No base-level quality is on record; no much larger clone is a single base apart. Peripheral blood CD8+ and CD4+ T cells from healthy donors, Susac syndrome patients and multiple sclerosis patients were profiled by high-throughput TCR beta sequencing. The Susac syndrome patients fulfilled recently defined diagnostic criteria for definite or probable disease. CD8+ TEMRA cells were enriched by FACS, while bulk CD8+ and CD4+ T cells were purified by magnetic negative isolation. Blood was collected in EDTA tubes and processed within 24 hours, with PBMCs isolated through density gradient centrifugation. PBMCs destined for TCR sequencing were cryopreserved in liquid nitrogen and later thawed in a 37 °C water bath. Purity of sorted or isolated CD4+, CD8+ and CD8+ TEMRA cells was at least 90%.

This entry is derived from a study of CD8 T cells in Susac syndrome (dated by TCRdb to the late 2010s). In the study overall: Of the Susac syndrome patients who were sequenced, eight or nine were in clinical remission while roughly six had clinically active disease. Susac syndrome patients were therapy-naive, on corticosteroids (some also receiving IVIg), or on IVIg alone at blood withdrawal. The study used repertoire sequencing to test whether antigen drove CD8+ T cell activation and differentiation in Susac syndrome.

Relative to germline, V is missing 5 bases and J is missing 4 bases, with 10 bases of the junction outside any gene match. In the germline V gene, CDR1 corresponds to SQVTM and CDR2 to ANQGSEA. Including cysteine and phenylalanine, the CDR3 has 15 amino acids. The DNA shown is the 45-base CDR3, in frame from base 1. What the research found in general, with its limitations: No clonal expansion was detected in the CD4+ T cell repertoire of Susac syndrome patients. The number of individuals in the TCR sequencing and HLA analysis was acknowledged as relatively small.

RNA was extracted using the RNeasy kit, and roughly 0.5 to 1 ug of the RNA was reverse transcribed with random hexamers. The immunoSEQ multiplex PCR assay, covering 54 Vbeta and 13 Jbeta segments, was used to amplify TCR beta CDR3 regions. PCR amplification bias was corrected using a synthetic template baseline for primer optimization and computational correction. Concerning the study's data processing: Only productive sequences were kept, with reads annotated to V, D and J genes according to IMGT and analyzed in immunoSEQ Analyzer. Clonality was calculated as one minus the Shannon entropy normalized by log2 of the number of productive unique sequences. Public and private clones were assessed among the 100 most prevalent clones of each patient and control. Susac-specific clones were defined as absent from healthy and MS cohorts, approximately 1,000 published viral clones and other ImmuneACCESS disease sequences. The public reads were reanalyzed by TCRdb: fastp trimming at Q25, MiXCR alignment, in-frame beta chains only. Identical CDR3 proteins give one entry, which carries the most common genes and DNA. Here the V and J calls rest on TCRdb's processing, not on the authors' analysis. The sample yields some 240,000 distinct CDR3 sequences; 96% were counted once. Clones ranked in the top ten supply around 0.093% of the sample.

The receptor chain draws on TRBV29-1 and TRBJ2-3; the junction holds 9 bases that match TRBD2. Material for sequencing was CD4+ T cells from PBMCs. This sequence was found in a human donor with Susac syndrome. The DNA sequence reads TGCAGCGTTCGTATAGCGGGAGAAGTGGCAGATACGCAGTATTTT. It translates to CSVRIAGEVADTQYF.